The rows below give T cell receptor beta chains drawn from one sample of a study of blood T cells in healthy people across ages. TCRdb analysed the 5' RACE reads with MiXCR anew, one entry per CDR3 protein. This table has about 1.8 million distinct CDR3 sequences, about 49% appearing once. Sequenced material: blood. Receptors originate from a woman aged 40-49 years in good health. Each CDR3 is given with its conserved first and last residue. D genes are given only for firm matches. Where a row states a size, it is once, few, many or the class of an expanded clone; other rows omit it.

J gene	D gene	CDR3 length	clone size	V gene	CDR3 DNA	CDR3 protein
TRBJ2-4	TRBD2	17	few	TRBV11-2	TGTGCCAGCAGCTCTTTTGGGGGGGGACTAGCCAAAAACATTCAGTACTTC	CASSSFGGGLAKNIQYF
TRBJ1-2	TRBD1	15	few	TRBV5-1	TGCGCCAGCAGCTCCTATGTACAGGGGGCGGTCGGCTACACCTTC	CASSSYVQGAVGYTF
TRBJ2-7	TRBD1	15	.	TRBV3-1	TGTGCCAGCAGCCATAACCGGGACAGCACCTACGAGCAGTACTTC	CASSHNRDSTYEQYF
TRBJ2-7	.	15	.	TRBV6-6	TGTGCCAGCAGCCCCCCGACGGGGATCCCCTACGAGCAGTACTTC	CASSPPTGIPYEQYF
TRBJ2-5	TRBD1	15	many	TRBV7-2	TGTGCCAGCAGCTTGACCGGGACAGGGCAAGAGACCCAGTACTTC	CASSLTGTGQETQYF
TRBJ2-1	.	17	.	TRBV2	TGTGCCAGCAGTGCCCGGGACCCCGCCTTTTTGTACAATGAGCAGTTCTTC	CASSARDPAFLYNEQFF
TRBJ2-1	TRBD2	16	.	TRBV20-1	TGCAGTGCTATAGGGGGACTAGCGGGGGGCTGGAATGAGCAGTTCTTC	CSAIGGLAGGWNEQFF
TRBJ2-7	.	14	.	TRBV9	TGTGCCGGCAGCGTAGGAGGGTACGGCTACGAGCAGTACTTC	CAGSVGGYGYEQYF
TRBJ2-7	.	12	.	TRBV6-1	TGTGCCAGCAGGGCACAGAACCACGAGCAGTACTTC	CASRAQNHEQYF
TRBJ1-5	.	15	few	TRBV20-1	TGCAGTGCTAGGGTGGGGGGGAATAGCAATCAGCCCCAGCATTTT	CSARVGGNSNQPQHF
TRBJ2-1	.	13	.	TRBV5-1	TGCGCCAGCAGCTTGGTCATGAGCAATGAGCAGTTCTTC	CASSLVMSNEQFF
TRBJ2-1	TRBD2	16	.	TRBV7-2	TGTGCCAGCAGCAAGAACCTAGCGGGGGGGGCCGGGGAGCAGTTCTTC	CASSKNLAGGAGEQFF
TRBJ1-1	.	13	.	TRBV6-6	TGTGCCAGCAGAGAGCCGCAGAACACTGAAGCTTTCTTT	CASREPQNTEAFF
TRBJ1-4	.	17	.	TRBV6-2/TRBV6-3	TGTGCCACCTGGAGGGGAAGATCCGCAACTACCTCGGAGGAACTGTTTTTT	CATWRGRSATTSEELFF
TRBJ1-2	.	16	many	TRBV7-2	TGTGCCAGCAGCGCTAGGGGCGTCGGGGTTGATCGTGGCTACACCTTC	CASSARGVGVDRGYTF
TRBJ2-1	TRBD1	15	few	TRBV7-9	TGTGCCAGCAGCTTAGTGGCGACAGGGGTAGGGGAGCAGTTCTTC	CASSLVATGVGEQFF
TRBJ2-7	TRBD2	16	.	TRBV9	TGTGCCAGCAGCGAGACTAGCGGGGGGGCCTTCTACGAGCAGTACTTC	CASSETSGGAFYEQYF
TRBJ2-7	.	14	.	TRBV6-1	TGTGCCAGCAGTGTATCGGGAGCGAATTACGAGCAGTACTTC	CASSVSGANYEQYF
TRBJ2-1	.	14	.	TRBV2	TGTGCCAGCAGTGATATTAGCGTTGAGAATGAGCAGTTCTTC	CASSDISVENEQFF
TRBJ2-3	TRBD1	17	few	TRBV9	TGTGCCAGCAGCGTAGGACCGGGACAGGGGTACGGAGATACGCAGTATTTT	CASSVGPGQGYGDTQYF
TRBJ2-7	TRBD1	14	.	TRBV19	TGTGCCAGTATGGGGACAGGGAACGCTCACGAGCAGTACTTC	CASMGTGNAHEQYF
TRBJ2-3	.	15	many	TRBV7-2	TGTGCCAGCAGCTTAGAAGCGCGGTCCACAGATACGCAGTATTTT	CASSLEARSTDTQYF
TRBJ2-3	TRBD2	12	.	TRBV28	TGTGCCAGCAGCCAAAGCGGGAATACGCAGTATTTT	CASSQSGNTQYF
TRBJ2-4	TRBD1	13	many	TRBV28	TGTGCCAGCAGTTTAGAGACAGGGTACATTCAGTACTTC	CASSLETGYIQYF
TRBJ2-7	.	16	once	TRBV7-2	TGTGCCAACAGCTTAGCGCCAGGGATCTCCCTCTACGAGCAGTACTTC	CANSLAPGISLYEQYF
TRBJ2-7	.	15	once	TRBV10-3	TGTGCCATCAGTTATGGACCACTCTCTGCCTACGAGCAGTACTTC	CAISYGPLSAYEQYF
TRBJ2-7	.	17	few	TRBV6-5	TGTGCCAGCAGTTACGGTCACTCAGGAGGGACGTCCTACGAGCAGTACTTC	CASSYGHSGGTSYEQYF
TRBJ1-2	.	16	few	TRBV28	TGTGCCAGCATATCCCCAGGGCTAGGAACTAACTATGGCTACACCTTC	CASISPGLGTNYGYTF
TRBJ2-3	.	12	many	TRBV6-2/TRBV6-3	TGTGCCAGCAGCCGACCGCCAGATACGCAGTATTTT	CASSRPPDTQYF
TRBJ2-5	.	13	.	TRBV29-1	TGCAGCGTTGGGACAGCCGGAGGGGAGGCCCAGTACTTC	CSVGTAGGEAQYF
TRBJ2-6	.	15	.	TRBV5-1	TGCGCGAGCCAGAAGGGTGGTTCTGGGGCCAACGTCCTGACTTTC	CASQKGGSGANVLTF
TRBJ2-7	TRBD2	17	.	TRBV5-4	TGTGCCAGCAGCTTGGCCGGACTAGCGGGACGTAACTACGAGCAGTACTTC	CASSLAGLAGRNYEQYF
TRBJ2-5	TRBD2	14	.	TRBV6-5	TGTGCCAGCGCAGCGGGGGGGTACCAAGAGACCCAGTACTTC	CASAAGGYQETQYF
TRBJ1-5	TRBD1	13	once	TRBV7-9	TGTGCCAGCAGCCCAGGGGGCCGGGAGCCCCAGCATTTT	CASSPGGREPQHF
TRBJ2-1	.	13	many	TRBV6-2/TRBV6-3	TGTGCCAGCAGTCGAACGGGCGTAAATGAGCAGTTCTTC	CASSRTGVNEQFF
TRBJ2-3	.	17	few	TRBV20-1	TGCAGTGCTAGAGATTTAGGGCTAGGTCCTAGCACAGATACGCAGTATTTT	CSARDLGLGPSTDTQYF
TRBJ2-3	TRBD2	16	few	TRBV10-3	TGTGCCATCCGGACTAGCGGGGGGGCGAGTCCAGATACGCAGTATTTT	CAIRTSGGASPDTQYF
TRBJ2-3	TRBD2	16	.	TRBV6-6	TGTGCCAGCAGAGGACTAGCGACAAGCTCTTCGGATACGCAGTATTTT	CASRGLATSSSDTQYF
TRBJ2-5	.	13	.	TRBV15	TGTGCCACCATGAGACAGCCTCAAGAGACCCAGTACTTC	CATMRQPQETQYF
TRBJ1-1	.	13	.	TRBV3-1	TGTGCCAGCAGCCAGTACGCGAGGACTGAAGCTTTCTTT	CASSQYARTEAFF
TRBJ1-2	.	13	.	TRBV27	TGTGCCAGCAGTCCTCAGGGGTTCAATGGCTACACCTTC	CASSPQGFNGYTF
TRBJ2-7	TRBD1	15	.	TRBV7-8	TGTGCCAGCAGCTTAGGGGCCGGGACAGCCTACGAGCAGTACTTC	CASSLGAGTAYEQYF
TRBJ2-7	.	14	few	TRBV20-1	TGCAGTGCTAGAAGGGCCAGGGGCTCCTACGAGCAGTACTTC	CSARRARGSYEQYF
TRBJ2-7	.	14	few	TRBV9	TGTGCCAGCAGCGTAGGGGGACACTCCTACGAGCAGTACTTC	CASSVGGHSYEQYF
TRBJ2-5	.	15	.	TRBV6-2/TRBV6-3	TGTGCCAGCAGTTTTTGGGACCATCCTCCGGAGACCCAGTACTTC	CASSFWDHPPETQYF
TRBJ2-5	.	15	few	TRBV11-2	TGTGCCAGCAGCTTAGGACAGGAAATACAAGAGACCCAGTACTTC	CASSLGQEIQETQYF
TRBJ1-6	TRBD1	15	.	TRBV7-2	TGTGCCAGCAGCTACGTCCAGGGGGGTAATTCACCCCTCCACTTT	CASSYVQGGNSPLHF
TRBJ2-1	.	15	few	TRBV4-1	TGCGCCAGCAGCCAAGGGGCAGTCGATACTAATGAGCAGTTCTTC	CASSQGAVDTNEQFF
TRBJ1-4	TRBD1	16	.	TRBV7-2	TGTGCCAGCAGCTTAGAGACAGGGTCGGTCGGCGAAAAACTGTTTTTT	CASSLETGSVGEKLFF
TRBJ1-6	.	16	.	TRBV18	TGTGCCAGCTCACCAGTAGCACAGGGTCCAGATTCACCCCTCCACTTT	CASSPVAQGPDSPLHF
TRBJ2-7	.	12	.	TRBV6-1	TGTGCCAGCAAGGGCAGGGACTACGAGCAGTACTTC	CASKGRDYEQYF
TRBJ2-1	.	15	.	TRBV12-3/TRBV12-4	TGTGCCAGCAGTTTAGACCCCCGTCTTGGCAATGAGCAGTTCTTC	CASSLDPRLGNEQFF
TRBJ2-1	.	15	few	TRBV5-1	TGCGCCAGCAGCCGCACAGGGTCTCCCTACAATGAGCAGTTCTTC	CASSRTGSPYNEQFF
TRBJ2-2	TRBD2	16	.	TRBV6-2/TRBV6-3	TGTGCCAGCAGTGGGGGGACTAGCGGGAACACCGGGGAGCTGTTTTTT	CASSGGTSGNTGELFF
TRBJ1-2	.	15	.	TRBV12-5	TGTGCTAGTGGTCCGTACGGGTGGGTATCCTATGGCTACACCTTC	CASGPYGWVSYGYTF
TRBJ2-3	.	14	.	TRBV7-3	TGTGCCAGCAGCTTAATCGTCGGGGCAGATACGCAGTATTTT	CASSLIVGADTQYF
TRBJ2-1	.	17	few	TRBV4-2	TGTGCCAGCAGCCAAGGAGGGTCTGGGACCCCATGGGATGAGCAGTTCTTC	CASSQGGSGTPWDEQFF